These 26 T cell receptor beta chains originate from one sample sequenced in a study of blood T cell repertoires in COVID-19. The table came from immunoSEQ multiplex PCR; TCRdb's copy has only in-frame clones and leaves some out. The table shows 350,000 to 450,000 clones, with roughly 85% occurring only once. Material: peripheral blood. These receptors all come from a woman between 18 and 29 years old with acute or convalescent COVID-19.

This rearrangement joins TRBV12-5 to TRBJ2-3; 8 bases map to TRBD1. Trimming at V came to 5 bases and at J to 10 bases, leaving 14 bases not matched to a gene. CDR3 length equals 15 residues. Germline V lookup: CDR1 LGHNT, CDR2 FRNRAP. The DNA of the CDR3 is TGTGCTAGTGGTCCCGGGACAGGACAAGTACTTCCGCAGTATTTT. Amino acid sequence: CASGPGTGQVLPQYF.

The chain employs TRBV13 and TRBJ2-7, with a weak D call TRBD2 (6 bases). The V and J ends lost 5 bases and 5 bases respectively, with 19 bases between them. The CDR3 is 15 amino acids. Germline V gives CDR1 PRHDT, CDR2 FYEKMQ (reference sequence). This CDR3 is CASSPRLGLRDEQYF. In DNA form, the CDR3 reads TGTGCCAGCAGCCCCAGACTAGGTCTGCGTGACGAGCAGTACTTC.

The V gene is TRBV19, the J gene TRBJ2-1, with D uncertain. Trimming left V 1 base short and J 2 bases short, with 12 bases between. The CDR3 is made up of 16 amino acids. CDR1 is LNHDA, CDR2 SQIVND, per germline (reference sequence). DNA for the CDR3: TGTGCCAGTAGTATAGGGCGGAGCTATACCTACAATGAGCAGTTCTTC. It yields the protein CASSIGRSYTYNEQFF.

V gene TRBV27 combines with J gene TRBJ2-1; 9 nucleotides align to TRBD2. The V gene end was trimmed by 3 bases and the J gene end by 9 bases; junction bases not matched to a gene: 6. CDR1 MNHEY and CDR2 SMNVEV come from the germline V gene (reference sequence). The CDR3 runs 14 residues. CDR3 protein: CASSFRREGSEQFF. In nucleotides, the CDR3 is TGTGCCAGCAGTTTTAGGCGGGAGGGTAGTGAGCAGTTCTTC.

The chain recombines TRBV2 with TRBJ1-5; possible D gene TRBD1, 6 bases. V was pared by 6 bases and J by 2 bases, with 14 bases between. Germline CDR1 and CDR2: SNHLY and FYNNEI. The CDR3 extends over 15 amino acids. The CDR3 reads CASRLGQTGNQPQHF. The DNA of the CDR3 is TGTGCCAGCAGACTCGGACAGACGGGCAATCAGCCCCAGCATTTT.

This chain connects TRBV3-1 (or the pseudogene TRBV3-2) to TRBJ1-1; D uncertain. Germline loops: CDR1 LGHDT, CDR2 YNNKEL (reference sequence). The CDR3 is 13 residues long. V gave up 1 base and J gave up 1 base, with 4 bases separating them. CDR3 amino acids: CASSQGENTEAFF. Written as DNA, the CDR3 is TGTGCCAGCAGCCAAGGAGAGAACACTGAAGCTTTCTTT.

This sequence joins TRBV6-5 and TRBJ1-1; tentative D call: TRBD1 (5 bases). V dropped 0 bases and J dropped 1 base, with 9 bases sitting between them. The length of the CDR3 is 15 residues. Germline V CDR1 and CDR2: MNHEY, SVGAGI. As DNA, the CDR3 is TGTGCCAGCAGTTACTCCAGGGCGCCGAACACTGAAGCTTTCTTT. It specifies CASSYSRAPNTEAFF.

V is TRBV6-6 and J is TRBJ1-4; no clear D gene. This CDR3 contains 15 residues. V was trimmed by 5 bases and J by 7 bases, leaving 17 bases between them. Per the germline V gene, CDR1 is MNHNY and CDR2 is SVGAGI (reference sequence). The CDR3 sequence is CASSTTSSEGEKLFF. CDR3 nucleotides: TGTGCCAGCAGTACAACTTCCTCGGAGGGTGAAAAACTGTTTTTT.

The genes are TRBV7-2 and TRBJ2-3; the D gene is possibly TRBD1 (6 bases). This CDR3 contains 15 residues. V was trimmed by 4 bases and J by 4 bases, leaving 15 bases between them. Germline V CDR1 and CDR2: SGHTA, FQGNSA. The CDR3, as DNA: TGTGCCAGCAGCTGGGGCACAGGGCGGCCAGATACGCAGTATTTT. Translated: CASSWGTGRPDTQYF.

This clone has just one count. The chain has TRBV11-2 and TRBJ2-2, with a weak D call TRBD2 (5 bases). The CDR3 loop spans 14 amino acids. Trimming took off 1 base at V and 7 bases at J, with 10 bases between the two ends. Germline-derived CDR1 and CDR2 are SGHAT and FQNNGV. This chain's CDR3 is CASSLGRFIGELFF. CDR3 nucleotides: TGTGCCAGCAGCTTAGGGAGGTTCATCGGGGAGCTGTTTTTT.

In this sample, this clone turned up once. The J gene is TRBJ1-2, the V gene TRBV29-1, with a possible D match to TRBD1 (6 bases). CDR1 is SQVTM and CDR2 is ANQGSEA in the germline V gene. The CDR3 length is 13 residues. With 2 bases removed from V and 8 bases from J, the gap between germline ends came to 15 bases. The DNA of the CDR3 is TGCAGCGTTGAACCTCCGGACAGAGACGGCTACACCTTC. Translating it yields CSVEPPDRDGYTF.

The V call is TRBV4-1, the J call TRBJ2-1, with a tentative D call TRBD1 (6 bases). The CDR3 is 13 residues long. Germline CDR1 and CDR2: MGHRA and YSYEKL. Trimming removed 4 bases from V and 9 bases from J, with 13 bases in between. The CDR3 DNA reads as TGCGCCAGCAGCCTTCCAGGGGATACTGAGCAGTTCTTC. Its protein is CASSLPGDTEQFF.

The rearrangement links TRBV25-1 to TRBJ1-5; 7 bases line up with TRBD1. J lost 6 bases, V lost 5 bases, and 19 bases had no gene match. Looked up from germline, CDR1 is MGHDK and CDR2 is SYGVNS. This CDR3 has 18 residues. CDR3 coding DNA: TGTGCCAGCAGTCCTCGACAGGGTAAGTCATTATTTGGTCAGCCCCAGCATTTT. This encodes CASSPRQGKSLFGQPQHF.

The chain uses TRBV5-1 and TRBJ2-7, with a possible D match to TRBD2 (6 bases). The V gene lost 1 base and the J gene lost 2 bases, with 13 bases spanning the gap. The CDR3 loop spans 15 amino acids. Germline CDR1 and CDR2: SGHRS and YFSETQ. CDR3 in amino acids: CASSLITGEPYEQYF. CDR3 bases: TGCGCCAGCAGCTTGATTACGGGAGAGCCCTACGAGCAGTACTTC.

The V and J genes are TRBV15 and TRBJ1-5, with TRBD1 identical over 7 bases. Unmatched junction bases numbered 5, after V lost 3 bases and J lost 3 bases. CDR3 length equals 15 residues. Germline V gene data show CDR1 as LNHNV and CDR2 as YYDKDF (reference sequence). CDR3 sequence: CATSSEGAHNQPQHF. Written as DNA, the CDR3 is TGTGCCACCAGCAGCGAGGGGGCGCACAATCAGCCCCAGCATTTT. The full variable domain, with the rest looked up from reference TRBV15 and TRBJ1-5, is DAMVIQNPRYQVTQFGKPVTLSCSQTLNHNVMYWYQQKSSQAPKLLFHYYDKDFNNEADTPDNFQSRRPNTSFCFLDIRSPGLGDTAMYLCATSSEGAHNQPQHFGDGTRLSIL.

The rearrangement uses TRBV18 and TRBJ1-2; 8 positions match TRBD1. The trim removed 3 bases at V and 7 bases at J, leaving 7 bases unmatched. The CDR3 runs to 14 residues. Germline lookup yields CDR1 KGHSH and CDR2 LQKENI. For the CDR3, the DNA is TGTGCCAGCTCACCGACAGGGGAATTCAGTGGCTACACCTTC. It encodes CASSPTGEFSGYTF. Looking up the rest from reference TRBV18 and TRBJ1-2 gives the full variable domain: NAGVMQNPRHLVRRRGQEARLRCSPMKGHSHVYWYRQLPEEGLKFMVYLQKENIIDESGMPKERFSAEFPKEGPSILRIQQVVRGDSAAYFCASSPTGEFSGYTFGSGTRLTVV.

The chain combines TRBV5-1 with TRBJ2-1; TRBD1 is a possible D gene (6 bases). The ends were cut back, 3 bases at V and 3 bases at J, with 16 bases in the middle. CDR1 and CDR2 from the germline V gene are SGHRS and YFSETQ. The CDR3 runs 16 residues. CDR3: CASSSPLGQNYNEQFF. The DNA of the CDR3 is TGCGCCAGCAGCTCCCCCCTGGGACAAAACTACAATGAGCAGTTCTTC.

Concerning this clone: This specimen includes other DNA sequences encoding the same CDR3. The rearrangement uses TRBV27 and TRBJ2-7; D remains unclear. The CDR3 contains 13 residues. With 6 bases removed from V and 1 base from J, the gap between germline ends came to 10 bases. Germline V gene data show CDR1 as MNHEY and CDR2 as SMNVEV (reference sequence). CDR3 bases: TGTGCCAGCAGGGAAGACATATCCTACGAGCAGTACTTC. It codes for CASREDISYEQYF.

The chain combines TRBV5-4 with TRBJ1-2; D is uncertain. The germline V gene has CDR1 SGHNT and CDR2 YYREEE (reference sequence). Trimming left V 2 bases short and J 6 bases short, with 14 bases between. The CDR3 sequence is 14 residues long. For the CDR3, the DNA is TGTGCCAGCAGCTTTGGGAGACAACCCGATGGCTACACCTTC. Encoded protein: CASSFGRQPDGYTF.

The rearrangement links TRBV28 to TRBJ2-3; D might be TRBD2 (6 bases). V was shortened by 8 bases and J by 3 bases, with 24 bases between the two germline ends. The CDR3 consists of 17 residues. CDR1 and CDR2 (germline): MDHEN, SYDVKM. CDR3 sequence (DNA): TGTGCCAGCCGGTACTCCTCAACTAGCAGGAGTACAGATACGCAGTATTTT. Encoded protein: CASRYSSTSRSTDTQYF. Variable domain in full (rest from reference TRBV28 and TRBJ2-3): DVKVTQSSRYLVKRTGEKVFLECVQDMDHENMFWYRQDPGLGLRLIYFSYDVKMKEKGDIPEGYSVSREKKERFSLILESASTNQTSMYLCASRYSSTSRSTDTQYFGPGTRLTVL.

The V call is TRBV5-4, the J call TRBJ1-1, with D hard to call. The germline V gene encodes CDR1 SGHNT and CDR2 YYREEE (reference sequence). The CDR3 length is 13 residues. The V and J ends lost 0 bases and 10 bases respectively, with 13 bases between them. CDR3 loop: CASSLGGVGGAFF. CDR3 bases: TGTGCCAGCAGCTTGGGAGGTGTCGGTGGAGCTTTCTTT.

The genes are TRBV6-5 and TRBJ1-1; the D gene is possibly TRBD1 (6 bases). Germline CDR1 is MNHEY and CDR2 is SVGAGI. Trimming took off 0 bases at V and 3 bases at J, with 14 bases between the two ends. The CDR3 has 16 amino acids. This CDR3 is CASSYSTAGAYTEAFF. DNA for the CDR3: TGTGCCAGCAGTTACTCGACGGCAGGGGCCTACACTGAAGCTTTCTTT.

CDR3 DNA sequence: TGTGCCACCTCCCGGGAGGGGTCTAATTCACCCCTCCACTTT. Protein: CATSREGSNSPLHF. The rearrangement uses TRBV2 and TRBJ1-6; TRBD1 might be the D (5 bases). Germline CDR1 is SNHLY and CDR2 is FYNNEI. CDR3 length: 14 residues. V was pared by 10 bases and J by 6 bases, with 16 bases between.

The gene calls are TRBV5-4 and TRBJ1-1; D unclear. The ends were cut back, 3 bases at V and 1 base at J, with 7 bases in the middle. CDR1 and CDR2 from the germline V gene are SGHNT and YYREEE (reference sequence). The CDR3 length is 13 residues. CDR3 loop: CASSYRTNTEAFF. In DNA, the CDR3 is TGTGCCAGCAGCTACAGAACGAACACTGAAGCTTTCTTT.

The rearrangement links TRBV24-1 to TRBJ2-3, with 8 bases matching TRBD2. Trimming at V came to 4 bases and at J to 7 bases, leaving 9 bases not matched to a gene. The CDR3 sequence is 15 residues long. Germline CDR1 KGHDR, CDR2 SFDVKD. The CDR3 protein is CATSDSAGVGNTQYF. The CDR3 DNA reads as TGTGCCACCAGTGACTCAGCGGGAGTGGGGAATACGCAGTATTTT.

This clone was seen more than once but under ten times. The chain couples TRBV19 to TRBJ2-5; the match to TRBD2 covers 10 bases. The CDR3 totals 16 residues. The ends lost 10 bases at V and 0 bases at J; junction bases unmatched: 11. Germline assignment: CDR1 LNHDA and CDR2 SQIVND (reference sequence). The CDR3 DNA is TGTGCCACCAAGCGGGGGGGCTCAGGGGACCAAGAGACCCAGTACTTC. It encodes CATKRGGSGDQETQYF.